This passage covers 17 T cell receptor beta chains from one sample sequenced in a study of healthy donors' naive CD4 and CD8 T cells. A linear amplification protocol produced the TCR libraries from roughly 550 ng of total RNA. From the reads, TCRdb called clonotypes with MiXCR, one entry per CDR3 protein. This sample yields 150,000 to 200,000 distinct CDR3 sequences, of which over 60% are seen a single time; 2% to 2.5% belongs to the top ten. Sequencing was carried out using naive CD4+ and CD8+ T cells sorted from blood, pooled from several donors. Receptor source: a pool of human donors in good health; the sample pools cells from several healthy donors.

A note on this clonotype: It is likely a read error, because the conserved phenylalanine at the end of the CDR3 is missing. This sequence joins TRBV18 and TRBJ2-3; TRBD2 matches 13 bases. CDR1 is KGHSH, CDR2 LQKENI, per germline. Trimming at V came to 2 bases and at J to 3 bases, leaving 2 bases not matched to a gene. The length of the CDR3 is 16 residues. The CDR3 here is CASSPGTSGTTDTQYL. The CDR3 region has the DNA TGTGCCAGCTCACCAGGGACTAGCGGGACGACAGATACGCAGTATCTT.

The chain links TRBV27 to TRBJ1-2; D possibly corresponds to TRBD1 (6 bases). Trimming took 8 bases from V and 4 from J, leaving 23 bases between them. The CDR3 runs to 16 residues. The germline V gene encodes CDR1 MNHEY and CDR2 SMNVEV (reference sequence). CDR3 protein: CASSLGVGGAGYGYTF. The CDR3 coding sequence is TGTGCCAGCTCTTTAGGGGTCGGGGGCGCGGGCTATGGCTACACCTTC.

The J gene is TRBJ1-2, the V gene TRBV29-1; D possibly corresponds to TRBD1 (5 bases). The CDR3 spans 16 residues. CDR1 and CDR2 (germline): SQVTM, ANQGSEA. Deletions cut 0 bases from V and 2 bases from J, with 16 bases between. CDR3 region: CSVEDRKGPSNYGYTF. Here the CDR3 DNA reads TGCAGCGTTGAAGATCGGAAGGGGCCGTCGAACTATGGCTACACCTTC.

For this clonotype: The junction and the germline gene differ at one end; a read error may be behind it. This sequence joins TRBV29-1 and TRBJ2-1, with D possibly TRBD2 on 6 matching bases. Germline loops: CDR1 SQVTM, CDR2 ANQGSEA. The CDR3 totals 11 residues. This chain's CDR3 is CSVEVTEGRVF. The DNA of the CDR3 is TGCAGCGTTGAAGTTACGGAGGGAAGGGTCTTC.

This clonotype has more than one count but fewer than ten. The V call is TRBV6-5, the J call TRBJ2-1; D may be TRBD1 (6 bases). The V and J ends lost 2 bases and 2 bases respectively, with 10 bases between them. Germline CDR1 MNHEY, CDR2 SVGAGI. CDR3 length: 15 residues. CDR3 region: CASSYGGGTYNEQFF. Written as DNA, the CDR3 is TGTGCCAGCAGTTACGGGGGCGGTACCTACAATGAGCAGTTCTTC.

The chain joins TRBV6-2 or TRBV6-3 to TRBJ1-6; no reliable D call. With 3 bases removed from V and 11 bases from J, the gap between germline ends came to 8 bases. The CDR3 covers 12 residues. CDR1 and CDR2 from the germline V gene are MNHEY and SVGEGT. The CDR3 DNA is TGTGCCAGCAGTTATACCGTGCCACCCCTCCACTTT. It codes for CASSYTVPPLHF.

To note about this clonotype: One end of the junction is discordant with germline, which a read error may explain. The chain is built from TRBV29-1 and TRBJ2-5, with no clear D. Germline CDR1 SQVTM, CDR2 ANQGSEA. The length of the CDR3 is 10 residues. The CDR3 here is CSVGEEIQYF. CDR3 DNA: TGCAGCGTCGGAGAAGAGATCCAGTACTTC.

The rearrangement links TRBV27 to TRBJ1-1; D may be TRBD1 (5 bases). The CDR3 extends over 15 amino acids. Germline CDR1 and CDR2: MNHEY and SMNVEV (reference sequence). Trimming removed 6 bases from V and 4 bases from J, with 18 bases in between. The CDR3 region is CASSPRAAGSTEAFF. Here the CDR3 DNA reads TGTGCCAGCAGCCCCCGGGCGGCAGGGAGCACTGAAGCTTTCTTT.

The chain carries TRBV6-5 and TRBJ1-6; 7 bases are a match to TRBD1. Trimming removed 8 bases from V and 0 bases from J; junction bases left unmatched: 1. Germline CDR1 and CDR2: MNHEY and SVGAGI. The CDR3 is 14 residues long. The CDR3 region has the DNA TGTGCCAGCCGGGACAGCTCCTATAATTCACCCCTCCACTTT. Protein: CASRDSSYNSPLHF.

This rearrangement joins TRBV10-3 to TRBJ2-2; TRBD1 matches 10 bases. V was clipped by 2 bases and J by 5 bases; unmatched bases: 2. The CDR3 loop spans 15 amino acids. Germline V lookup: CDR1 ENHRY, CDR2 SYGVKD. DNA for the CDR3: TGTGCCATCAGTGAGGGGACAGGGGAGACCGGGGAGCTGTTTTTT. It specifies CAISEGTGETGELFF.

By frequency in the sample, this clonotype is large. The CDR3 bases are TGTGCCAGCAGCTCCGGACCCGACGGTCGCTACGAGCAGTACTTC. Protein product: CASSSGPDGRYEQYF. The J gene is TRBJ2-7, the V gene TRBV6-5; no reliable D call. The CDR3 loop spans 15 amino acids. V was pared by 6 bases and J by 3 bases, with 18 bases between. Germline assignment: CDR1 MNHEY and CDR2 SVGAGI.

This clonotype was found a few times. This chain links TRBV6-6 with TRBJ1-2, with D maybe TRBD1 (5 bases). Germline V gene sequence: CDR1 MNHNY, CDR2 SVGAGI (reference sequence). This CDR3 region has 15 residues. With 4 bases removed from V and 4 bases from J, the gap between germline ends came to 16 bases. The CDR3 coding sequence is TGTGCCAGCAGTTTAGCGCCCGGGGCTCCCTATGGCTACACCTTC. Residues: CASSLAPGAPYGYTF.

This chain links TRBV29-1 with TRBJ1-1, with unresolved D. The CDR3 is 12 amino acids. Germline values: CDR1 SQVTM, CDR2 ANQGSEA. V shed 7 bases and J shed 5 bases, with 14 bases lying between them. CDR3 region: CSDGDPGTEAFF. The DNA for the CDR3 is TGCAGCGACGGCGACCCTGGGACTGAAGCTTTCTTT.

The CDR3 reads CASSLWGRTQGRTEAFF. In DNA form, the CDR3 reads TGTGCCAGCAGCTTATGGGGACGTACACAAGGGAGGACTGAAGCTTTCTTT. V usage is TRBV7-8 and J usage is TRBJ1-1, with D perhaps matching TRBD1 (5 bases). Looked up from germline, CDR1 is SGHVS and CDR2 is FQNEAQ. This CDR3 is built from 17 residues. V was clipped by 2 bases and J by 5 bases, with 21 bases between them. Complete variable domain (other parts from reference TRBV7-8 and TRBJ1-1): GAGVSQSPRYKVAKRGQDVALRCDPISGHVSLFWYQQALGQGPEFLTYFQNEAQLDKSGLPSDRFFAERPEGSVSTLKIQRTQQEDSAVYLCASSLWGRTQGRTEAFFGQGTRLTVV.

A remark on this clonotype: No DNA is shown, since the ends of the CDR3 on it are uncertain; the CDR3 is the one TCRdb lists. The J gene is TRBJ2-1, the V gene TRBV6-5; the table's D call, TRBD2, has no DNA check behind it. The CDR3 is 14 amino acids long, termini counted. CDR1 MNHEY and CDR2 SVGAGI come from the germline V gene. CDR3 sequence reads: CASSPQVGSGSRFF.

This clonotype has ten or more counts. The V gene is TRBV6-5, the J gene TRBJ1-1, with a possible D match to TRBD1 (5 bases). The V end was cut by 0 bases, the J end by 0 bases, with 8 bases between. CDR3 length: 15 residues. Germline values: CDR1 MNHEY, CDR2 SVGAGI. The CDR3 is CASSYSGRMNTEAFF. The CDR3 nucleotides read TGTGCCAGCAGTTACTCGGGACGTATGAACACTGAAGCTTTCTTT.

The chain couples TRBV27 to TRBJ1-1; D might be TRBD1 (5 bases). V was pared by 3 bases and J by 4 bases, with 15 bases between. The CDR3 is 15 residues long. Germline values: CDR1 MNHEY, CDR2 SMNVEV (reference sequence). CDR3 region: CASSLLGRLSTEAFF. CDR3 bases: TGTGCCAGCAGTTTGTTGGGACGATTAAGCACTGAAGCTTTCTTT.